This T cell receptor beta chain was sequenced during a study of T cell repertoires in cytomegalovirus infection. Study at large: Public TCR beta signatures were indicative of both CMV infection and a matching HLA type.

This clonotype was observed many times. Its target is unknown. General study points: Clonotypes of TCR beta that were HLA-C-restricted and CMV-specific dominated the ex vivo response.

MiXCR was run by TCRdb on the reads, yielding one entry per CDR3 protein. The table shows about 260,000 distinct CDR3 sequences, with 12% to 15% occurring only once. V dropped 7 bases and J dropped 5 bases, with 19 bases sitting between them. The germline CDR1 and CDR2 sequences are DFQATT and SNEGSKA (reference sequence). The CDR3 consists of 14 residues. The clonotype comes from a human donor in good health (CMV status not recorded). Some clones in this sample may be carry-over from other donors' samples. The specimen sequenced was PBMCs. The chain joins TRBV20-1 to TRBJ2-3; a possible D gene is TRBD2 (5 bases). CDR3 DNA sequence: TGCAGTGGGGCCCAGAGGAGCGGCAGAGATACGCAGTATTTT. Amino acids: CSGAQRSGRDTQYF.